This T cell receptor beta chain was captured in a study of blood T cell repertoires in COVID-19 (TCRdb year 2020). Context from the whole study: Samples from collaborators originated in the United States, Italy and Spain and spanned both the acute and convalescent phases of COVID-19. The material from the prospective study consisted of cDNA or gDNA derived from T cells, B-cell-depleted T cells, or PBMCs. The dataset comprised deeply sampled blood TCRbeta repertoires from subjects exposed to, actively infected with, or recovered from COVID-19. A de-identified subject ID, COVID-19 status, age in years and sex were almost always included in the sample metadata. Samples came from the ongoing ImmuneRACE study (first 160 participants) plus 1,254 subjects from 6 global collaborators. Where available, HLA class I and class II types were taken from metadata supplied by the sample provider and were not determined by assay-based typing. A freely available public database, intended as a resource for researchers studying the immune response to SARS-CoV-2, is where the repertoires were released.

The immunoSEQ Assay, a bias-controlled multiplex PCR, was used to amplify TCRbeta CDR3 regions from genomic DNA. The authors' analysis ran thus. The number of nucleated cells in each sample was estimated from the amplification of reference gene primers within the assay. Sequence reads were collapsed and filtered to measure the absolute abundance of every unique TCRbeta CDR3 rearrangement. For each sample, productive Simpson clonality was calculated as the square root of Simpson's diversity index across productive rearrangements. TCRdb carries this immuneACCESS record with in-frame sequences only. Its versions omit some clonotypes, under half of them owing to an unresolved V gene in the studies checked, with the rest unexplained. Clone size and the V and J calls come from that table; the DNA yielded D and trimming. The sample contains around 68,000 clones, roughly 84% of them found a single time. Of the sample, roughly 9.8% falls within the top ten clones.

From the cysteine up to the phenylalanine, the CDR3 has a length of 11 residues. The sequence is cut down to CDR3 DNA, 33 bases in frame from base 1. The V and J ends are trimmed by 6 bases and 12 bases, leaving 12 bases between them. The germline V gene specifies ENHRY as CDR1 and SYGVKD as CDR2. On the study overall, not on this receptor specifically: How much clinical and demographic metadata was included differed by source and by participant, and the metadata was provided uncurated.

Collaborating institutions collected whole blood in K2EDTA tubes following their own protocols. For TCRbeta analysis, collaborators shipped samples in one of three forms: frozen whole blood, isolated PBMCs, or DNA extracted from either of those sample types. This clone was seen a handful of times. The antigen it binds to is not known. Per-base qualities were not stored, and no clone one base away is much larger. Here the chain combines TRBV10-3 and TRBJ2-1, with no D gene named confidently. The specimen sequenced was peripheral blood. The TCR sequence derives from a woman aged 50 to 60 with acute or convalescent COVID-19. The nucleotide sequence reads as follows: TGTGCCATCAGGGGCGACGTGGGGCAGTTCTTC. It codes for CAIRGDVGQFF.